These T cell receptor beta chains were read from a single sample in a study of shared clonotypes between healthy human individuals. Profiling relied on immunoSEQ multiplex PCR, and the TCRdb table lists in-frame clones only, not all of them. The table lists around 1.9 million clones, roughly 91% of them singletons, with more than 1.5% in the top ten. The sequenced sample was naive CD8+ T cells from PBMCs. The receptors stem from a man aged 18 to 29 in good health. Some clones in this sample may be carry-over from other donors' samples. Both conserved end residues are part of each CDR3. Fields, in order: CDR3 length, D gene, V gene, J gene, clone size, CDR3 protein, CDR3 DNA. A D gene is named only where the DNA matches it firmly. Expanded clones get a size class; other rows say once, few or many, or leave the size out.

CDR3 length: 12; D gene: -; V gene: TRBV5-8; J gene: TRBJ2-7; clone size: -; CDR3 protein: CASSLWSYEQYF; CDR3 DNA: TGTGCCAGCAGCTTGTGGTCCTACGAGCAGTACTTC
CDR3 length: 16; D gene: -; V gene: TRBV4-2; J gene: TRBJ1-1; clone size: -; CDR3 protein: CASSPGGDNLSTEAFF; CDR3 DNA: TGTGCCAGCAGCCCCGGGGGGGACAATCTGTCCACTGAAGCTTTCTTT
CDR3 length: 16; D gene: -; V gene: TRBV11-2; J gene: TRBJ1-4; clone size: -; CDR3 protein: CASRNGPGNAREKLFF; CDR3 DNA: TGTGCCAGCAGGAACGGGCCGGGCAACGCTAGAGAAAAACTGTTTTTT
CDR3 length: 16; D gene: TRBD2; V gene: TRBV23-1; J gene: TRBJ2-7; clone size: -; CDR3 protein: CASSNRTLRDYYEQYF; CDR3 DNA: TGCGCCAGCAGTAACCGGACATTGAGGGACTACTACGAGCAGTACTTC
CDR3 length: 17; D gene: -; V gene: TRBV5-1; J gene: TRBJ1-5; clone size: -; CDR3 protein: CASSLAMGGSGNQPQHF; CDR3 DNA: TGCGCCAGCAGCTTGGCCATGGGGGGCAGTGGCAATCAGCCCCAGCATTTT
CDR3 length: 14; D gene: -; V gene: TRBV4-1; J gene: TRBJ2-1; clone size: -; CDR3 protein: CASSQELASNEQFF; CDR3 DNA: TGCGCCAGCAGCCAAGAACTAGCAAGCAATGAGCAGTTCTTC
CDR3 length: 13; D gene: -; V gene: TRBV19; J gene: TRBJ1-2; clone size: -; CDR3 protein: CASSGEGGAGYTF; CDR3 DNA: TGTGCCAGTAGTGGCGAGGGGGGCGCGGGCTACACCTTC
CDR3 length: 14; D gene: -; V gene: TRBV11-3; J gene: TRBJ2-1; clone size: -; CDR3 protein: CASSLDFSEDEQFF; CDR3 DNA: TGTGCCAGCAGCTTAGATTTCTCGGAAGATGAGCAGTTCTTC
CDR3 length: 18; D gene: TRBD2; V gene: TRBV7-2; J gene: TRBJ2-1; clone size: -; CDR3 protein: CASSPLALAGPIYNEQFF; CDR3 DNA: TGTGCCAGCAGCCCGCTGGCTTTAGCGGGACCGATCTACAATGAGCAGTTCTTC
CDR3 length: 15; D gene: -; V gene: TRBV11-2; J gene: TRBJ1-1; clone size: -; CDR3 protein: CASSHFHRTNTEAFF; CDR3 DNA: TGTGCCAGCAGCCACTTTCACCGCACGAACACTGAAGCTTTCTTT
CDR3 length: 14; D gene: -; V gene: TRBV7-9; J gene: TRBJ1-1; clone size: few; CDR3 protein: CASSLADAKTEAFF; CDR3 DNA: TGTGCCAGCAGCTTAGCGGATGCCAAAACTGAAGCTTTCTTT
CDR3 length: 14; D gene: TRBD2; V gene: TRBV19; J gene: TRBJ2-7; clone size: -; CDR3 protein: CASSLGLGEDEQYF; CDR3 DNA: TGTGCCAGTAGCTTGGGACTAGGAGAGGACGAGCAGTACTTC
CDR3 length: 17; D gene: -; V gene: TRBV5-6; J gene: TRBJ2-5; clone size: -; CDR3 protein: CASSLILAEGIQETQYF; CDR3 DNA: TGTGCCAGCAGCTTGATCCTAGCTGAGGGGATCCAAGAGACCCAGTACTTC
CDR3 length: 13; D gene: -; V gene: TRBV7-2; J gene: TRBJ2-7; clone size: -; CDR3 protein: CATSPRGVGEQYF; CDR3 DNA: TGTGCCACCTCACCGCGAGGGGTCGGCGAGCAGTACTTC
CDR3 length: 14; D gene: TRBD2; V gene: TRBV5-1; J gene: TRBJ2-7; clone size: -; CDR3 protein: CASSSTSGTYEQYF; CDR3 DNA: TGCGCCAGCAGCTCGACTAGCGGAACCTACGAGCAGTACTTC
CDR3 length: 15; D gene: TRBD1; V gene: TRBV5-1; J gene: TRBJ2-5; clone size: -; CDR3 protein: CASSLWGQEIPTQYF; CDR3 DNA: TGCGCCAGCAGCTTGTGGGGACAGGAGATTCCGACCCAGTACTTC
CDR3 length: 17; D gene: TRBD1; V gene: TRBV10-3; J gene: TRBJ2-6; clone size: -; CDR3 protein: CAISDRTGSSGANVLTF; CDR3 DNA: TGTGCCATCAGTGATCGGACAGGTAGCTCTGGGGCCAACGTCCTGACTTTC